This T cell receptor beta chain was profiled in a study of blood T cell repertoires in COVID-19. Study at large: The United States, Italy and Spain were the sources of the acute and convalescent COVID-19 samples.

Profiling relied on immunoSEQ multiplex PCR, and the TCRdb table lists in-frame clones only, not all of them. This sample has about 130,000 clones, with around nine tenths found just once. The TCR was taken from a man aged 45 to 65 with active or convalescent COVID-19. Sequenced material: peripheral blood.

CDR3 loop: CASSHSWRERTGELFF. The CDR3 DNA reads TGTGCCAGCAGCCATTCTTGGCGGGAGAGGACCGGGGAGCTGTTTTTT. The chain couples TRBV3-1 (or the pseudogene TRBV3-2) to TRBJ2-2; TRBD2 agrees at 7 bases. V was clipped by 3 bases and J by 5 bases; unmatched bases: 9. Germline values: CDR1 LGHDT, CDR2 YNNKEL (reference sequence). The CDR3 length is 16 residues.